The rows below give T cell receptor beta chains drawn from one sample of a study of control samples from healthy donors and cancer patients. The protocol was immunoSEQ multiplex PCR, while the TCRdb copy is restricted to in-frame clones and leaves out a portion. The sample yields around 30,000 clones, more than 75% seen once. Sequenced: PBMCs. These receptors came from a man aged 50-60 years with lung cancer. Each CDR3 is given with its conserved first and last residue. Fields, in order: D gene, V gene, J gene, clone size, CDR3 protein, CDR3 DNA. A D gene is named only where the DNA matches it firmly. Clone size is given for some rows only: seen once, a few or many times, or a class if the clone is expanded.

TRBD2,TRBV2,TRBJ2-2,.,CASSALAVTGELFF,TGTGCCAGCAGTGCCCTAGCGGTCACCGGGGAGCTGTTTTTT
TRBD1,TRBV4-1,TRBJ1-2,.,CASSQGGQQIYGYTF,TGCGCCAGCAGCCAGGGGGGACAGCAAATCTATGGCTACACCTTC
TRBD2,TRBV2,TRBJ2-3,.,CASSEAGRGTDTQYF,TGTGCCAGCAGTGAAGCAGGGAGGGGCACAGATACGCAGTATTTT
.,TRBV10-3,TRBJ2-1,.,CAISESLNEQFF,TGTGCCATCAGTGAGTCACTCAATGAGCAGTTCTTC
TRBD1,TRBV9,TRBJ1-2,once,CASSVTGGNYGYTF,TGTGCCAGCAGCGTGACAGGGGGAAACTATGGCTACACCTTC
.,TRBV14,TRBJ1-6,few,CASSLKPYSPLHF,TGTGCCAGCAGCCTAAAGCCCTATTCGCCCCTCCACTTT
.,TRBV19,TRBJ2-7,.,CASSLYGTGIYEQYF,TGTGCCAGTAGTTTGTACGGGACGGGGATCTACGAGCAGTACTTC
TRBD1,TRBV6-4,TRBJ2-2,.,CASSEQGVLNTGELFF,TGTGCCAGCAGTGAGCAGGGGGTCCTCAACACCGGGGAGCTGTTTTTT
.,TRBV29-1,TRBJ1-1,.,CSVEVYTEAFF,TGCAGCGTTGAGGTATATACTGAAGCTTTCTTT
TRBD1,TRBV7-9,TRBJ2-7,.,CASSQAGTGGDEQYF,TGTGCCAGCAGCCAAGCCGGGACAGGGGGCGACGAGCAGTACTTC
.,TRBV6-5,TRBJ2-1,.,CASSYGGGAFNEQFF,TGTGCCAGCAGTTACGGTGGGGGGGCTTTCAATGAGCAGTTCTTC
.,TRBV7-2,TRBJ1-2,.,CASSSSPGPSYGYTF,TGTGCCAGCAGCTCTTCACCGGGACCTTCCTATGGCTACACCTTC
.,TRBV30,TRBJ2-7,.,CAWSLKSSYEQYF,TGTGCCTGGAGTCTGAAGAGCTCCTACGAGCAGTACTTC
.,TRBV4-3,TRBJ2-3,.,CASSPGTRLGTDTQYF,TGCGCCAGCAGCCCGGGCACTCGGCTTGGCACAGATACGCAGTATTTT
TRBD1,TRBV6-2/TRBV6-3,TRBJ2-6,once,CASSRGQGASGANVLTF,TGTGCCAGCAGCCGCGGACAGGGGGCGTCTGGGGCCAACGTCCTGACTTTC
.,TRBV11-3,TRBJ2-5,.,CASSLQFAETQYF,TGTGCCAGCAGCTTACAGTTTGCCGAGACCCAGTACTTC
.,TRBV19,TRBJ1-5,.,CASSSRGRYSNQPQHF,TGTGCCAGTAGTAGTAGAGGGAGATATAGCAATCAGCCCCAGCATTTT
.,TRBV19,TRBJ2-7,.,CASSHGGASYEQYF,TGTGCCAGTAGCCATGGGGGAGCCTCCTACGAGCAGTACTTC
.,TRBV6-2/TRBV6-3,TRBJ1-3,.,CASSYLGSGNTIYF,TGTGCCAGCAGTTACTTGGGATCTGGAAACACCATATATTTT
TRBD1,TRBV7-9,TRBJ1-5,.,CASSATGGWSNQPQHF,TGTGCCAGCAGCGCAACAGGGGGCTGGAGCAATCAGCCCCAGCATTTT
TRBD1,TRBV6-2/TRBV6-3,TRBJ1-2,.,CASSQRPSTGGYGYTF,TGTGCCAGCAGCCAGCGACCATCGACAGGGGGCTATGGCTACACCTTC